This T cell receptor beta chain came from a study of blood T cells in healthy people across ages. Notes on the study in general: Compared with aged donors, long-lived donors showed fewer expanded clones, suggesting selection. The unknown donor CMV status may have confounded expanded clonotype changes. As naive T cell percentage varied, TCR beta diversity correlated strongly with it.

As concerns this clonotype: Its target is unknown.

Peripheral blood, about 10 milliliters per donor, was collected. A second about 7 to 12 cycle PCR used barcoded and J-beta primers. TCRdb re-derived calls from the 5' RACE reads in MiXCR, one entry per CDR3 protein. The data show 1.5 million to 2 million distinct CDR3 sequences, about 49% seen once. CDR1 MNHEY and CDR2 SVGAGI come from the germline V gene. CDR3 size: 13 residues. Sample: blood. This TCR came from a woman aged 40 to 49 in good health. The rearrangement uses TRBV6-5 and TRBJ2-7; D is possibly TRBD2 (5 bases). The DNA end is more similar to TRBJ2-5, so the J call may be wrong. For the CDR3, the DNA is TGTGCCAGCAGTTACGGTGGTGGAGGGACCCAGTACTTC. Its translation: CASSYGGGGTQYF.